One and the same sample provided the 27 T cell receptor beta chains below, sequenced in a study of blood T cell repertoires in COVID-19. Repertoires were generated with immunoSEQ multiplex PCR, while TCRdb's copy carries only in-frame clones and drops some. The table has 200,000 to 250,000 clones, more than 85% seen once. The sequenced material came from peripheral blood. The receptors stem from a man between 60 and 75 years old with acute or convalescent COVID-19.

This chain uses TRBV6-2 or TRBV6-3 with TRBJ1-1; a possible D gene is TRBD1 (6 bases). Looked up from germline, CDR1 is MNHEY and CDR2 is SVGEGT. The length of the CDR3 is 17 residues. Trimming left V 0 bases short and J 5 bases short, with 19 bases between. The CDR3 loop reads CASSYSMARQAKTEAFF. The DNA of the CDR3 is TGTGCCAGCAGTTACTCGATGGCGCGACAGGCCAAGACTGAAGCTTTCTTT.

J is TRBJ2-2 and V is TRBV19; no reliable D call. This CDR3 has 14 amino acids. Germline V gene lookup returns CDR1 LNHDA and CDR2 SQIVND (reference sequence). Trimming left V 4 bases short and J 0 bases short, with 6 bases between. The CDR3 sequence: CASSNRANTGELFF. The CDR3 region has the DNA TGTGCCAGTAGTAACAGAGCGAACACCGGGGAGCTGTTTTTT.

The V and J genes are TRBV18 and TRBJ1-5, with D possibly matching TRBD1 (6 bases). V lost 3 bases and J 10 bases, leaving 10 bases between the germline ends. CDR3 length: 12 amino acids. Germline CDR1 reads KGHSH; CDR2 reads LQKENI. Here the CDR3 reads CASSPKGEPQHF. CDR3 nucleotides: TGTGCCAGCTCACCCAAGGGGGAACCCCAGCATTTT.

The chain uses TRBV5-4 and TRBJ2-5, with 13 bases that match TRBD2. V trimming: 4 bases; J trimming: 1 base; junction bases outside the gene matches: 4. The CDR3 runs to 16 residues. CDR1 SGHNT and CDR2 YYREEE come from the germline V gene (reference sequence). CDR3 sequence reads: CASSAGTSGVQETQYF. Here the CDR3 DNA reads TGTGCCAGCAGCGCCGGGACTAGCGGGGTCCAAGAGACCCAGTACTTC. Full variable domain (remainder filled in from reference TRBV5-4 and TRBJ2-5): ETGVTQSPTHLIKTRGQQVTLRCSSQSGHNTVSWYQQALGQGPQFIFQYYREEENGRGNFPPRFSGLQFPNYSSELNVNALELDDSALYLCASSAGTSGVQETQYFGPGTRLLVL.

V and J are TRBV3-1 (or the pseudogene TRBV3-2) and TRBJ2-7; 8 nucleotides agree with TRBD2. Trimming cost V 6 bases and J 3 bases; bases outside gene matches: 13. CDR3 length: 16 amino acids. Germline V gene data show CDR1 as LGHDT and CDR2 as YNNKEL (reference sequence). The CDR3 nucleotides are TGTGCCAGCAGAGCGATAGCGGGGCTACTTTACTACGAGCAGTACTTC. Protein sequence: CASRAIAGLLYYEQYF.

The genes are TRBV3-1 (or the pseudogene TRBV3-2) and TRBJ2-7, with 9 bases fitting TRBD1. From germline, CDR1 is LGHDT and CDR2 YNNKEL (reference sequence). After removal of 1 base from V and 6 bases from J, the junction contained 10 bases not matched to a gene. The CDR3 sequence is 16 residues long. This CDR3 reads CASSQAVGTGRGEQYF. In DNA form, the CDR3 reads TGTGCCAGCAGCCAAGCTGTCGGGACAGGGAGAGGCGAGCAGTACTTC.

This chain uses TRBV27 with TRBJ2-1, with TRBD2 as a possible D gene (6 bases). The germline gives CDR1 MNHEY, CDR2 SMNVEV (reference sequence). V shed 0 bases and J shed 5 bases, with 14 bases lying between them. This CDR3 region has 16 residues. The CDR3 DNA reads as TGTGCCAGCAGTTTATCTGCGGGACCGTCCCACAATGAGCAGTTCTTC. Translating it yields CASSLSAGPSHNEQFF.

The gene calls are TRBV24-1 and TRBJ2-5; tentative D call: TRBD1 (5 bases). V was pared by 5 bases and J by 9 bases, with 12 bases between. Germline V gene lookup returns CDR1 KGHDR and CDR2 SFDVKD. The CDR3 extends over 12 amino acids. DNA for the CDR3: TGTGCCACCAGTGGGGGCCAAGGGGCCCAGTACTTC. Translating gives CATSGGQGAQYF.

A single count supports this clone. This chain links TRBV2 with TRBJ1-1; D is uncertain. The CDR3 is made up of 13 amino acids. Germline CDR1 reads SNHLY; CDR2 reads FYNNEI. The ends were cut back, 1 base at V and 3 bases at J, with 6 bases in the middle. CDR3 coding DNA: TGTGCCAGCAGTGAAGTCCGGGACACTGAAGCTTTCTTT. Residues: CASSEVRDTEAFF.

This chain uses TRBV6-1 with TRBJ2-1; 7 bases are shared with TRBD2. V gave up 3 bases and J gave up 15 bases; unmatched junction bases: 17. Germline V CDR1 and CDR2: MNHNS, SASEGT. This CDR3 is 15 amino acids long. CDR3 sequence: CASSDSAGLTRVRFF. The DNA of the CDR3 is TGTGCCAGCAGTGATTCAGCGGGGCTAACGCGAGTTCGGTTCTTC.

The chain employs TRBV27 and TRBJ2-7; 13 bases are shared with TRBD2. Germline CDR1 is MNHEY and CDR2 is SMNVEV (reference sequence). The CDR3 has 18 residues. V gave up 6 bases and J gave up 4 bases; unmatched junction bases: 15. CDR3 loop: CASSLGTSGDPLQYEQYF. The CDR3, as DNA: TGTGCCAGCAGCCTCGGGACTAGCGGGGACCCACTACAGTACGAGCAGTACTTC.

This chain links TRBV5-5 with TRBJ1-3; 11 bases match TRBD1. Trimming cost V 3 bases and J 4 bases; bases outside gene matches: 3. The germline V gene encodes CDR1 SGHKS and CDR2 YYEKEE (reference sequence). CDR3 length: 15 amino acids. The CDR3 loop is CASSWTGGEGNTIYF. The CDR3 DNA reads TGTGCCAGCAGCTGGACAGGGGGCGAGGGAAACACCATATATTTT.

DNA of the CDR3: TGCGCCAGCAGCAGTGGGACAGGGGGCGTTTACGAGCAGTACTTC. Residues: CASSSGTGGVYEQYF. The J gene is TRBJ2-7, the V gene TRBV5-1; 12 bases match TRBD1. Germline CDR1 is SGHRS and CDR2 is YFSETQ. The CDR3 consists of 15 residues. Trimming removed 4 bases from V and 4 bases from J; junction bases left unmatched: 6. The variable domain in full, with the rest retrieved from reference TRBV5-1 and TRBJ2-7, is KAGVTQTPRYLIKTRGQQVTLSCSPISGHRSVSWYQQTPGQGLQFLFEYFSETQRNKGNFPGRFSGRQFSNSRSEMNVSTLELGDSALYLCASSSGTGGVYEQYFGPGTRLTVT.

In nucleotides, the CDR3 is TGTGCCAGCAGCTTAGGCGTCCCAAACACTGAAGCTTTCTTT. Its translation is CASSLGVPNTEAFF. This chain links TRBV11-2 with TRBJ1-1; D uncertain. This CDR3 comprises 14 residues. The germline V and J ends were trimmed by 1 base and 2 bases, with 8 bases remaining between them. Germline V gene data show CDR1 as SGHAT and CDR2 as FQNNGV. The full variable domain, completed using reference TRBV11-2 and TRBJ1-1, is EAGVAQSPRYKIIEKRQSVAFWCNPISGHATLYWYQQILGQGPKLLIQFQNNGVVDDSQLPKDRFSAERLKGVDSTLKIQPAKLEDSAVYLCASSLGVPNTEAFFGQGTRLTVV.

The CDR3 reads CATRGQGGADTQYF. In nucleotides, the CDR3 is TGTGCCACCAGAGGACAGGGAGGGGCAGATACGCAGTATTTT. The gene calls are TRBV28 and TRBJ2-3; tentative D call: TRBD1 (8 bases). There are 14 residues in the CDR3. Trimming left V 10 bases short and J 4 bases short, with 18 bases between. Germline CDR1 MDHEN, CDR2 SYDVKM. The full variable domain, its missing parts supplied by reference TRBV28 and TRBJ2-3, is DVKVTQSSRYLVKRTGEKVFLECVQDMDHENMFWYRQDPGLGLRLIYFSYDVKMKEKGDIPEGYSVSREKKERFSLILESASTNQTSMYLCATRGQGGADTQYFGPGTRLTVL.

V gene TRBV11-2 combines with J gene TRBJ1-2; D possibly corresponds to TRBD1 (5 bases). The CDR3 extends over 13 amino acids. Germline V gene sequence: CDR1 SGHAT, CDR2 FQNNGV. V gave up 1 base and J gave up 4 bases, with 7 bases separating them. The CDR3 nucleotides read TGTGCCAGCAGCTTAGCAGGGTTCTATGGCTACACCTTC. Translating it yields CASSLAGFYGYTF.

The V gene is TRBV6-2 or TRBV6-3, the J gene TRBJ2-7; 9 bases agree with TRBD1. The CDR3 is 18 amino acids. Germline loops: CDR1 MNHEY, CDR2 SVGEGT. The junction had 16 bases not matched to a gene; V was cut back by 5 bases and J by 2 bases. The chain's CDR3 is CASSARDRVFLGPYEQYF. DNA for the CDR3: TGTGCCAGCAGTGCCCGGGACAGGGTTTTTCTAGGACCCTACGAGCAGTACTTC.

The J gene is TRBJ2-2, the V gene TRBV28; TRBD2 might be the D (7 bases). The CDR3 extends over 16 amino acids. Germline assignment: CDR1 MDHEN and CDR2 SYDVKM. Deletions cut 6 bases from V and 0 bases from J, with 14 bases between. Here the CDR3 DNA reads TGTGCCAGCAGCTCGAGCGGGACACCGAACACCGGGGAGCTGTTTTTT. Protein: CASSSSGTPNTGELFF.

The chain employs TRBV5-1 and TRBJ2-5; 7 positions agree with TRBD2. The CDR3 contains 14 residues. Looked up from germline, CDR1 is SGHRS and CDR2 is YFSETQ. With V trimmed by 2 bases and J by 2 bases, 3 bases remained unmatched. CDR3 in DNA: TGCGCCAGCAGCTTAACAGCGGGGCAAGAGACCCAGTACTTC. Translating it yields CASSLTAGQETQYF.

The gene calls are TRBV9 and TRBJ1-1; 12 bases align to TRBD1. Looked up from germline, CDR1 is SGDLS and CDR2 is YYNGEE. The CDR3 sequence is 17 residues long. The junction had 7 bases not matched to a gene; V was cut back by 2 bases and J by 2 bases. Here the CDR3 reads CASSVTGTGGLNTEAFF. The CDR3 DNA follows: TGTGCCAGCAGCGTGACCGGGACAGGGGGCCTTAACACTGAAGCTTTCTTT.

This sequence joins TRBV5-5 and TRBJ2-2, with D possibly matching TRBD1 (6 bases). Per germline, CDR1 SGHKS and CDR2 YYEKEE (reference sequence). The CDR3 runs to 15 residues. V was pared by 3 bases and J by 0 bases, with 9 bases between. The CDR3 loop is CASSSQGTNTGELFF. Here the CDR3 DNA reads TGTGCCAGCAGCTCTCAGGGGACGAACACCGGGGAGCTGTTTTTT.

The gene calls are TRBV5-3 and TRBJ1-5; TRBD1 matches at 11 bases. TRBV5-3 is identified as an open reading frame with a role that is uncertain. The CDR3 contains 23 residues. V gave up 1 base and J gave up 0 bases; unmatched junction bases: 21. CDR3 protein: CARSLKSAAHGQGAMYSNQPQHF. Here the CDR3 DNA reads TGTGCCAGAAGCTTGAAGTCTGCTGCACACGGACAGGGGGCAATGTATAGCAATCAGCCCCAGCATTTT.

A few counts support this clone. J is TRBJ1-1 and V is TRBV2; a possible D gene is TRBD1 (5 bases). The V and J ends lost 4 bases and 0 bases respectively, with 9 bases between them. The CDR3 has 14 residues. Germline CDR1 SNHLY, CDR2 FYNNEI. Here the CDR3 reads CASSVTDLNTEAFF. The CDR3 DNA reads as TGTGCCAGCAGTGTGACAGACCTGAACACTGAAGCTTTCTTT. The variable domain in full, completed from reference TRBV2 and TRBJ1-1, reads EPEVTQTPSHQVTQMGQEVILRCVPISNHLYFYWYRQILGQKVEFLVSFYNNEISEKSEIFDDQFSVERPDGSNFTLKIRSTKLEDSAMYFCASSVTDLNTEAFFGQGTRLTVV.

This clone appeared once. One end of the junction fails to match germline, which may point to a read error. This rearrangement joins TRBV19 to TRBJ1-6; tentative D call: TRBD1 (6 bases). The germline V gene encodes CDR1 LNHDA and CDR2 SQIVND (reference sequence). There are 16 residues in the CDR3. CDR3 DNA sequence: TGTGCCAGTAGTAAGGTACCGGCGGGGGCGTATTCATCCCTCCACTTT. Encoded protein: CASSKVPAGAYSSLHF.

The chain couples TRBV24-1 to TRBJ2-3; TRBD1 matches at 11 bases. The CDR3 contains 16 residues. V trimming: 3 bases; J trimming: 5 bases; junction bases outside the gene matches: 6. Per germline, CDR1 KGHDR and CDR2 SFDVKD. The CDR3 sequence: CATSDGQGARKDTQYF. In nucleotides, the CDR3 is TGTGCCACCAGTGATGGACAGGGGGCGAGGAAAGATACGCAGTATTTT.

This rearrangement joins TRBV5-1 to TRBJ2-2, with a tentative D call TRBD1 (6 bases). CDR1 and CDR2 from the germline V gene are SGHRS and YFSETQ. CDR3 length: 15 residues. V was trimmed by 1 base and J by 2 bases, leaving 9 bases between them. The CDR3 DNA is TGCGCCAGCAGCTTGACAGGGCCCAACACCGGGGAGCTGTTTTTT. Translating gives CASSLTGPNTGELFF.

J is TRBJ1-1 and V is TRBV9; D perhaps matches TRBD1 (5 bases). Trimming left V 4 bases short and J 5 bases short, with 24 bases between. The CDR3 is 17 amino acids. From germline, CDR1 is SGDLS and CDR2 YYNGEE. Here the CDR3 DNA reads TGTGCCAGCAGCCCATCCAATCGTGCCTCTGGGGGGACTGAAGCTTTCTTT. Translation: CASSPSNRASGGTEAFF.